This TCR beta chain was sequenced during a study of PD-1 blockade in classical Hodgkin lymphoma (dated by TCRdb to 2018 to 2020). Looking at the study overall: To define a peripheral blood immune signature of response to PD-1 blockade in classical Hodgkin lymphoma, the study combined TCR beta sequencing with CyTOF.

The Qiagen DNeasy kit was used to extract genomic DNA from unsorted PBMCs and from the negatively selected CD4+ and CD8+ fractions. TCR beta CDR3 regions were subjected to amplification by immunoSEQ multiplex PCR with primers that anneal to V and J segments. A synthetic immune receptor repertoire was used to minimize amplification bias, and remaining bias was computationally removed after sequencing. Processing in the source paper ran as follows. Custom Python scripts were used to quantify repertoire diversity as the Shannon entropy index. Unsorted, CD4+ and CD8+ repertoires were analyzed separately, except for combined analyses in which CD4+ and CD8+ sequences were merged in silico. In TCRdb, the immuneACCESS table is reduced to in-frame sequences with V and J assigned. These tables do not hold every clone; where another copy was compared, an unresolved V gene accounts for under half, and the others remain unexplained. Clonal size and the V and J genes are those of that table, whereas D and trimming came from the DNA. The sample yields 15,000 to 20,000 clones; around 92% were counted once. The leading ten clones occupy 0.51% of the sample.

Regarding this clone: Its target antigen remains unknown. No base quality values were provided; no much bigger clone lies one nucleotide off.

Trimming accounts for 5 bases at V and 5 bases at J, while the number of junction bases matched to no gene is 7. Based on the germline V gene, the CDR1 and CDR2 sequences are ENHRY and SYGVKD. There are 16 amino acids in the CDR3, from cysteine to phenylalanine inclusive. Only the CDR3 DNA is retained, 48 bases long and in frame from the first base. The sample's time point label, in plain terms: newly diagnosed, previously untreated cHL patient sample. Magnetic negative selection with a Miltenyi CD4+ T cell isolation kit was used to purify CD4+ T cells from thawed PBMCs. As a comparison group for the relapsed/refractory trial patients, PBMCs from patients with newly diagnosed, previously untreated classical Hodgkin lymphoma were sequenced. After peripheral blood was drawn into 8 mL Vacutainer Cell Preparation Tubes, PBMCs were isolated by centrifugation and then cryopreserved. Purified CD4+ and CD8+ fractions were generated only in cases for which an additional PBMC sample was available. On LS columns in a quadroMACS separator, the magnetically labelled cells were depleted, and the flow-through was collected as the purified fraction.

General findings and caveats noted by the study authors: Baseline TCR diversity was reported to be lower in newly diagnosed patients than in healthy donors and to be lower still in relapsed/refractory patients. The study was restricted to a single clinical trial cohort, and the causes of repertoire differences, possibly disease activity or prior therapy, were left undefined.

This chain is built from TRBV10-3 and TRBJ2-3, with TRBD2 identical over 13 junction bases. This clonotype was sampled from a human donor with classical Hodgkin lymphoma. The sequencing sample was made of CD4+ T cells from blood. The CDR3 protein sequence reads: CAISTLAGGVRDTQYF. The bases are TGTGCCATCAGTACACTAGCGGGAGGGGTACGAGATACGCAGTATTTT.